The 23 T cell receptor beta chains in this list originate from one sample, sequenced in a study of CD8 T cells in Susac syndrome. RNA, at roughly 0.45 to 1 ug, was reverse transcribed with random hexamers. TCRdb recomputed calls from the immunoSEQ multiplex PCR reads with MiXCR, one row per CDR3 protein. The sample yields 250,000 to 350,000 distinct CDR3 sequences, about 90% seen once. Sample: CD4+ T cells from PBMCs. The receptors were sampled from a human donor with multiple sclerosis.

The V gene is TRBV29-1, the J gene TRBJ2-6, with D hard to call. The CDR3 has 14 amino acids. Between the trimmed V and J ends, which lost 3 bases and 0 bases, there was a span of 6 bases. Per the germline V gene, CDR1 is SQVTM and CDR2 is ANQGSEA. The DNA for the CDR3 is TGCAGCGTTGACACAACCTCTGGGGCCAACGTCCTGACTTTC. This codes for CSVDTTSGANVLTF.

The chain links TRBV11-2 to TRBJ1-2; a possible D gene is TRBD1 (6 bases). Germline assignment: CDR1 SGHAT and CDR2 FQNNGV. CDR3 length: 13 residues. The germline V and J ends were trimmed by 2 bases and 4 bases, with 8 bases remaining between them. Here the CDR3 reads CASSLMGAYGYTF. DNA for the CDR3: TGTGCCAGCAGCTTAATGGGGGCCTATGGCTACACCTTC.

The V and J genes are TRBV20-1 and TRBJ2-3, with TRBD1 matching 8 bases. Germline CDR1 reads DFQATT; CDR2 reads SNEGSKA (reference sequence). CDR3 length: 16 residues. V trimming: 1 base; J trimming: 4 bases; junction bases outside the gene matches: 10. CDR3 amino acids: CSARGWTGSIADTQYF. The DNA of the CDR3 is TGCAGTGCTAGAGGCTGGACAGGGTCTATAGCAGATACGCAGTATTTT.

CDR3 residues: CASSPGGPNYNEQFF. CDR3 DNA: TGTGCCAGCAGCCCGGGGGGACCGAACTACAATGAGCAGTTCTTC. The rearrangement links TRBV7-2 to TRBJ2-1; TRBD2 matches at 7 bases. The CDR3 contains 15 residues. With 5 bases clipped from V and 3 bases from J, the junction kept 7 bases outside the gene matches. Germline values: CDR1 SGHTA, CDR2 FQGNSA.

J is TRBJ1-1 and V is TRBV12-3 or TRBV12-4; 8 bases are shared with TRBD1. The CDR3 sequence is 14 residues long. Germline trimming cut 6 bases from V and 7 bases from J; bases unmatched to any gene: 10. The CDR3 region is CASSSGQGGVEAFF. The CDR3 DNA follows: TGTGCCAGCAGCTCCGGACAGGGAGGGGTTGAAGCTTTCTTT.

The gene calls are TRBV12-3 or TRBV12-4 and TRBJ2-1; D is possibly TRBD2 (5 bases). Trimming removed 5 bases from V and 0 bases from J, with 17 bases in between. This CDR3 is 17 amino acids long. CDR3 in DNA: TGTGCCAGCAGTCCCCGGGAAGCGGTACGCTCCTACAATGAGCAGTTCTTC. Translating gives CASSPREAVRSYNEQFF.

This rearrangement joins TRBV18 to TRBJ2-6, with a weak D call TRBD1 (6 bases). Germline V gene data show CDR1 as KGHSH and CDR2 as LQKENI. V lost 3 bases and J 0 bases, leaving 21 bases between the germline ends. This CDR3 spans 20 amino acids. CDR3 residues: CASSPSQGRVDLSGANVLTF. CDR3 DNA sequence: TGTGCCAGCTCACCCTCACAGGGCAGGGTGGACCTCTCTGGGGCCAACGTCCTGACTTTC.

This chain connects TRBV29-1 to TRBJ1-1; D unclear. This CDR3 spans 12 amino acids. The germline V gene has CDR1 SQVTM and CDR2 ANQGSEA. V was clipped by 2 bases and J by 6 bases, with 10 bases between them. CDR3 residues: CSVERSRAEAFF. Here the CDR3 DNA reads TGCAGCGTTGAAAGGTCCCGAGCTGAAGCTTTCTTT.

CDR3 in DNA: TGCGCCAGCAGCTTGGCGATCAAACCGGGACAGCTTTCCTACGAGCAGTACTTC. This translates into CASSLAIKPGQLSYEQYF. V gene TRBV5-1 combines with J gene TRBJ2-7, with 7 bases fitting TRBD1. The CDR3 is 18 residues long. V dropped 0 bases and J dropped 1; count of bases not matched to a gene: 13. CDR1 is SGHRS and CDR2 is YFSETQ in the germline V gene.

The chain couples TRBV20-1 to TRBJ2-6; a weak D match, TRBD1 (6 bases). The CDR3 length is 14 residues. Germline CDR1 reads DFQATT; CDR2 reads SNEGSKA (reference sequence). Trimming stripped 5 bases from V and 2 bases from J, with 10 bases between. CDR3 nucleotide sequence: TGCAGTGCTCCTACAGGGACTGGGGCCAACGTCCTGACTTTC. It codes for CSAPTGTGANVLTF.

This clonotype is a singleton in its sample. The chain recombines TRBV19 with TRBJ1-4; D may be TRBD1 (5 bases). Per the germline V gene, CDR1 is LNHDA and CDR2 is SQIVND (reference sequence). Trimming stripped 4 bases from V and 5 bases from J, with 14 bases between. The CDR3 covers 15 residues. The CDR3 nucleotides read TGTGCCAGTAGTAAAACAGGAGGTCAAAATGAAAAACTGTTTTTT. Amino acid sequence: CASSKTGGQNEKLFF.

This clonotype was observed a few times. The chain carries TRBV6-2 or TRBV6-3 and TRBJ1-5; D is unresolved. Trimming stripped 4 bases from V and 3 bases from J, with 7 bases between. Germline values: CDR1 MNHEY, CDR2 SVGEGT. This CDR3 comprises 13 residues. This CDR3 reads CASSLDLNQPQHF. The CDR3, as DNA: TGTGCCAGCAGTTTGGACCTCAATCAGCCCCAGCATTTT.

This clonotype was detected once. The rearrangement links TRBV5-6 to TRBJ2-5; 13 bases fit TRBD2. V gave up 3 bases and J gave up 4 bases; unmatched junction bases: 9. The CDR3 totals 17 residues. CDR1 and CDR2 (germline): SGHDT, YYEEEE. The CDR3 reads CASSSLTSGGASETQYF. CDR3 DNA sequence: TGTGCCAGCAGCTCGCTAACTAGCGGGGGGGCCTCAGAGACCCAGTACTTC.

This sequence joins TRBV5-1 and TRBJ2-7; D is possibly TRBD2 (6 bases). This CDR3 spans 15 amino acids. V lost 2 bases, J lost 2 bases, and 14 bases lay in between. Germline-derived CDR1 and CDR2 are SGHRS and YFSETQ. CDR3 protein: CASSFSPGSPYEQYF. DNA for the CDR3: TGCGCCAGCAGCTTCAGCCCCGGGAGTCCCTACGAGCAGTACTTC.

The chain links TRBV19 to TRBJ2-1, with a possible D match to TRBD2 (5 bases). Germline V gene data show CDR1 as LNHDA and CDR2 as SQIVND (reference sequence). Trimming removed 3 bases at V and 6 bases at J, with 18 bases between. The CDR3 spans 16 residues. CDR3 sequence (DNA): TGTGCCAGTAGTATCGGCCGAGGAGGTCTTATCAATGAGCAGTTCTTC. Translation gives CASSIGRGGLINEQFF.

This clonotype was seen just once. This sequence joins TRBV6-2 or TRBV6-3 and TRBJ1-2, with D perhaps matching TRBD1 (6 bases). V lost 4 bases and J 4 bases, leaving 13 bases between the germline ends. In germline, CDR1 is MNHEY, CDR2 SVGEGT. This CDR3 is 14 amino acids long. The CDR3 spells CASSSAGQTYGYTF. Written as DNA, the CDR3 is TGTGCCAGCAGTTCCGCTGGACAGACCTATGGCTACACCTTC.

This chain connects TRBV19 to TRBJ1-5, with TRBD1 matching over 9 bases. Germline CDR1 is LNHDA and CDR2 is SQIVND (reference sequence). This CDR3 has 16 residues. V was clipped by 1 base and J by 4 bases; unmatched bases: 5. The CDR3 loop is CASSIAPGQGNQPQHF. CDR3 DNA: TGTGCCAGTAGTATAGCCCCCGGACAGGGGAATCAGCCCCAGCATTTT. Full variable domain (remainder filled in from reference TRBV19 and TRBJ1-5): DGGITQSPKYLFRKEGQNVTLSCEQNLNHDAMYWYRQDPGQGLRLIYYSQIVNDFQKGDIAEGYSVSREKKESFPLTVTSAQKNPTAFYLCASSIAPGQGNQPQHFGDGTRLSIL.

This clonotype was seen once. J is TRBJ2-2 and V is TRBV12-3 or TRBV12-4; maybe TRBD1 (5 bases). The CDR3 spans 15 residues. Trimming removed 4 bases from V and 5 bases from J, with 14 bases in between. The CDR3 region is CASSSYPPGTGELFF. The CDR3 DNA reads TGTGCCAGCAGTTCATACCCGCCAGGGACCGGGGAGCTGTTTTTT.

The chain has TRBV6-2 or TRBV6-3 and TRBJ2-1; D gene ambiguous. Germline assignment: CDR1 MNHEY and CDR2 SVGEGT. This CDR3 is 15 amino acids long. V lost 5 bases to trimming and J lost 2 bases, with 13 bases between them. The CDR3 is CASSARPSTYNEQFF. For the CDR3, the DNA is TGTGCCAGCAGTGCCCGGCCATCGACCTACAATGAGCAGTTCTTC.

This chain connects TRBV2 to TRBJ2-1, with 13 bases matching TRBD2. CDR1 SNHLY and CDR2 FYNNEI come from the germline V gene. With 7 bases clipped from V and 6 bases from J, the junction kept 6 bases outside the gene matches. CDR3 length: 15 amino acids. CDR3 residues: CASNGLAGVSNEQFF. DNA for the CDR3: TGTGCCAGCAACGGACTAGCGGGGGTTTCCAATGAGCAGTTCTTC.

The rearrangement joins TRBV9 to TRBJ2-1; the match to TRBD2 covers 8 bases. The J segment lost 0 bases and the V segment lost 4 bases, leaving 3 bases of the junction unmatched. The CDR3 spans 15 residues. Per the germline V gene, CDR1 is SGDLS and CDR2 is YYNGEE. DNA of the CDR3: TGTGCCAGCAGCCGTAGCGGGGCCTCCTACAATGAGCAGTTCTTC. It yields the protein CASSRSGASYNEQFF.

The DNA of the CDR3 is TGTGCCAGCGCACCCTCGGGCAGGGGGAGGAACACTGAAGCTTTCTTT. It codes for CASAPSGRGRNTEAFF. This rearrangement joins TRBV12-3 or TRBV12-4 to TRBJ1-1; 7 bases map to TRBD1. With 8 bases clipped from V and 1 base from J, the junction kept 13 bases outside the gene matches. The CDR3 runs 16 residues.

This clonotype has only a few counts. The chain employs TRBV6-2 or TRBV6-3 and TRBJ2-7; D remains unclear. The V gene's germline CDR1 is MNHEY and CDR2 SVGEGT. This CDR3 is built from 15 residues. V was trimmed by 3 bases and J by 2 bases, leaving 14 bases between them. The CDR3 here is CASSYSAENPYEQYF. For the CDR3, the DNA is TGTGCCAGCAGTTATTCGGCGGAGAATCCCTACGAGCAGTACTTC.